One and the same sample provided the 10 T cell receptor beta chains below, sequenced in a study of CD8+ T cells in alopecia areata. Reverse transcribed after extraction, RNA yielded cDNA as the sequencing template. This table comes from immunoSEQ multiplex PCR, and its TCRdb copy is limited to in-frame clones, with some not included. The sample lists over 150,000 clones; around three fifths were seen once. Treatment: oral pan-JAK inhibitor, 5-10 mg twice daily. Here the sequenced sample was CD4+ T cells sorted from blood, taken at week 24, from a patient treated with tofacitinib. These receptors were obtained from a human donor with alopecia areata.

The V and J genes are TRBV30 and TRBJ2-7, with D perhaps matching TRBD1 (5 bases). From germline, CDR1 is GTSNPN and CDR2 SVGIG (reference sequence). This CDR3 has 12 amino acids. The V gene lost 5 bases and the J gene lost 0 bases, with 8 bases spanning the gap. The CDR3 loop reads CAWSRVSYEQYF. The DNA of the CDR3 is TGTGCCTGGTCCAGGGTCTCCTACGAGCAGTACTTC.

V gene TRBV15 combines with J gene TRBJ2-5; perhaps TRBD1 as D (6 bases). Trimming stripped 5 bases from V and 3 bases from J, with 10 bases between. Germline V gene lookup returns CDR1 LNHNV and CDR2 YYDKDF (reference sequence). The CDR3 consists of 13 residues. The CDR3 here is CATSANREETQYF. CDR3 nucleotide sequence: TGTGCCACCAGCGCTAACAGGGAAGAGACCCAGTACTTC. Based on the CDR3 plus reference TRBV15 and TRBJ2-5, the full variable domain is DAMVIQNPRYQVTQFGKPVTLSCSQTLNHNVMYWYQQKSSQAPKLLFHYYDKDFNNEADTPDNFQSRRPNTSFCFLDIRSPGLGDTAMYLCATSANREETQYFGPGTRLLVL.

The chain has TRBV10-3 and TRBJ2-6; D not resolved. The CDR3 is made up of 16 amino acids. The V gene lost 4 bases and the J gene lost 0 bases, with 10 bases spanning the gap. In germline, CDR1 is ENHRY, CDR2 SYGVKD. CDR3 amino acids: CAISADTSSGANVLTF. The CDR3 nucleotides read TGTGCCATCAGTGCAGATACCAGCTCTGGGGCCAACGTCCTGACTTTC.

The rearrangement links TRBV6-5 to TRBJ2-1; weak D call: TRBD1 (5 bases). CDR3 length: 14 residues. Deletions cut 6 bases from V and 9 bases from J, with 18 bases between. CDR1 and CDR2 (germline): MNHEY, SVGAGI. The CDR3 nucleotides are TGTGCCAGCAGACCCCCTCGGACATTGGGTGAGCAGTTCTTC. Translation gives CASRPPRTLGEQFF.

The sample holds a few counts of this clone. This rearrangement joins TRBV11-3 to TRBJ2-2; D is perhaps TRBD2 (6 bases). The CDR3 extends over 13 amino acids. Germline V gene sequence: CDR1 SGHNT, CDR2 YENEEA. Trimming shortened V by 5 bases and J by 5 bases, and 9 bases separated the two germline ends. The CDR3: CASSPTRTGELFF. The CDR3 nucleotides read TGTGCCAGCAGCCCGACTAGAACCGGGGAGCTGTTTTTT.

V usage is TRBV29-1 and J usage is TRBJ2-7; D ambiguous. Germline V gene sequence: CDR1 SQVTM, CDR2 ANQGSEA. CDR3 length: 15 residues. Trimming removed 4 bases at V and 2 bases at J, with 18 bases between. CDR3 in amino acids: CSVAWANRPTYEQYF. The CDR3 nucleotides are TGCAGCGTTGCGTGGGCGAATAGACCGACCTACGAGCAGTACTTC.

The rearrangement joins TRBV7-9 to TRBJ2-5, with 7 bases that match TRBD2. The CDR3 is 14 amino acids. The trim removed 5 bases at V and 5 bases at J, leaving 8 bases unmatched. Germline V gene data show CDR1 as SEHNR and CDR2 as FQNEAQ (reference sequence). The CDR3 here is CASSPGGSVETQYF. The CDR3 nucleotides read TGTGCCAGCAGCCCGGGGGGTTCAGTTGAGACCCAGTACTTC. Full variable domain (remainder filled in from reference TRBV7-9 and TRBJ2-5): DTGVSQNPRHKITKRGQNVTFRCDPISEHNRLYWYRQTLGQGPEFLTYFQNEAQLEKSRLLSDRFSAERPKGSFSTLEIQRTEQGDSAMYLCASSPGGSVETQYFGPGTRLLVL.

The CDR3 loop reads CASSDPTGQITNTGELFF. The CDR3 DNA follows: TGTGCCAGCAGTGACCCGACAGGACAAATAACGAACACCGGGGAGCTGTTTTTT. The chain links TRBV25-1 to TRBJ2-2; TRBD1 is a possible D gene (6 bases). CDR1 and CDR2 from the germline V gene are MGHDK and SYGVNS. The CDR3 spans 18 residues. Trimming took off 3 bases at V and 0 bases at J, with 17 bases between the two ends.

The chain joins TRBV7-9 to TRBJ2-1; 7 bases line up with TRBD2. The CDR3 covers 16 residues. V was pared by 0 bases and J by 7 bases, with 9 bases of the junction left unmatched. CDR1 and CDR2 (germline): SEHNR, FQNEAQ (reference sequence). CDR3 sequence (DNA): TGTGCCAGCAGCTTAGCTAGCGGGTTGGGGCTGAATGAGCAGTTCTTC. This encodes CASSLASGLGLNEQFF.

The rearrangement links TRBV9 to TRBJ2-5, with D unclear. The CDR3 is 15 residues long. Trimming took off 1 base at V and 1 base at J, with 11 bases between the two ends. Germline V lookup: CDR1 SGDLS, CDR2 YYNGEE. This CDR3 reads CASSVNSGAQETQYF. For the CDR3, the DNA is TGTGCCAGCAGCGTAAATTCCGGCGCCCAAGAGACCCAGTACTTC.